This T cell receptor beta chain was recovered during a study of Graves' ophthalmopathy and Graves' hyperthyroidism. Study details: The collection of peripheral blood took place at initial diagnosis, before any treatment. Study results and limitations: Blood also held most thyroid clonotypes expanded above 0.001 frequency.

Other autoimmune disease, uncontrolled infection, pregnancy and lactation led to exclusion. The study amplified TCR beta CDR3 regions using RNA transcripts. Second-round multiplex PCR came after a first-round RT-PCR that employed HTBI primers. MiXCR was run by TCRdb on the multiplex PCR reads, yielding one entry per CDR3 protein. The sample shows 620,000 or so distinct CDR3 sequences, about 24% of them seen only once. Concerning this clonotype: Its antigen is undetermined.

The germline V gene encodes CDR1 DFQATT and CDR2 SNEGSKA (reference sequence). Trimming removed 3 bases from V and 1 base from J, with 12 bases in between. This CDR3 has 14 residues. The rearrangement uses TRBV20-1 and TRBJ1-1; a possible D gene is TRBD1 (5 bases). The sequencing sample was made of peripheral blood. The sequence derives from a woman aged 18-29 years with stable Graves' hyperthyroidism. Some clones in this sample may be carry-over from other donors' samples. CDR3: CSARGPRGNTEAFF. The CDR3 DNA is TGCAGTGCTAGGGGGCCCCGGGGGAACACTGAAGCTTTCTTT.